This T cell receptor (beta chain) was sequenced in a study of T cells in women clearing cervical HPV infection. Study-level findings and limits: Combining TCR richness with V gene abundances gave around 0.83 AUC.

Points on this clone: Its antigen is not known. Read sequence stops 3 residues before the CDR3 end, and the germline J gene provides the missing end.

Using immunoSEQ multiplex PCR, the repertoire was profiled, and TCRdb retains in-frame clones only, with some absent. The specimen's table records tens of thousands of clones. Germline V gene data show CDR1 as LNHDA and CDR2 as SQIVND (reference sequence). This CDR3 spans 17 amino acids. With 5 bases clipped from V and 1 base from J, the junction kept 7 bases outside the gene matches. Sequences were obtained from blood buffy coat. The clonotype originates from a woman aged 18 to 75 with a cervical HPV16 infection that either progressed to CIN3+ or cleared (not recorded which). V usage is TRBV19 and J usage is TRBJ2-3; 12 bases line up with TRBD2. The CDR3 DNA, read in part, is TGTGCCAGTAGTCTAGCGGGGGGGCTTACGGGCACAGATACG. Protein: CASSLAGGLTGTDT. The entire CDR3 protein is CASSLAGGLTGTDTQYF.